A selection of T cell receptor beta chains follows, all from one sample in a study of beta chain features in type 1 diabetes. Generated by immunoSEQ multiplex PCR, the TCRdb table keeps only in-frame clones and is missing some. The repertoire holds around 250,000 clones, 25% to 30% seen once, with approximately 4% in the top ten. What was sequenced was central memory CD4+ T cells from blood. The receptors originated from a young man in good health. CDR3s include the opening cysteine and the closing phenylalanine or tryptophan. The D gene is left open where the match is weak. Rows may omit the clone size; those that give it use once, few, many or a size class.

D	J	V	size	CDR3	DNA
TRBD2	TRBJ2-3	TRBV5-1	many	CASRPTSGSDTQYF	TGCGCCAGCAGACCGACTAGCGGGTCCGATACGCAGTATTTT
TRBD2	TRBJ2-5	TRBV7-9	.	CASSTPTGGQETQYF	TGTGCCAGCAGCACACCTACGGGAGGGCAAGAGACCCAGTACTTC
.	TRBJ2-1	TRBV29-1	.	CSVEMVKGTEQFF	TGCAGCGTTGAGATGGTTAAGGGTACTGAGCAGTTCTTC
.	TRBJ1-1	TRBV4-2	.	CASSQGSGLGTEAFF	TGTGCCAGCAGCCAAGGATCAGGGCTGGGCACTGAAGCTTTCTTT
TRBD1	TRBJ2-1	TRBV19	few	CASLRRQGTEQFF	TGTGCCTCACTCCGGCGACAGGGGACTGAGCAGTTCTTC
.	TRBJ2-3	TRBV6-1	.	CASSERRERDTQYF	TGTGCCAGCAGTGAAAGGAGGGAGAGAGATACGCAGTATTTT
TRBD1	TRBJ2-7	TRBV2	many	CASSVDRGDYEQYF	TGTGCCAGCAGTGTCGACAGGGGGGACTACGAGCAGTACTTC
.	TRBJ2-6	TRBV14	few	CASRNSGANVLTF	TGTGCCAGCCGGAACTCTGGGGCCAACGTCCTGACTTTC
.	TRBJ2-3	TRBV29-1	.	CSVDWGLPDTQYF	TGCAGCGTTGACTGGGGACTCCCAGATACGCAGTATTTT
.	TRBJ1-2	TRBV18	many	CASSPLEKGGRYGYTF	TGTGCCAGCTCACCCCTAGAAAAGGGGGGCCGGTATGGCTACACCTTC
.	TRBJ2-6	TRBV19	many	CASHRDLGANVLTF	TGTGCCAGTCACAGGGATTTGGGGGCCAACGTCCTGACTTTC
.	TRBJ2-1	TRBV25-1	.	CASSFSTNEQFF	TGTGCCAGCAGTTTCAGTACGAATGAGCAGTTCTTC
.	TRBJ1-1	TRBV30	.	CAWSEGWGLNTEAFF	TGTGCCTGGAGTGAAGGGTGGGGGTTGAACACTGAAGCTTTCTTT
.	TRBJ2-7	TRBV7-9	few	CASSLEGGLLNEQYF	TGTGCCAGCAGCTTAGAAGGGGGGCTTTTGAACGAGCAGTACTTC
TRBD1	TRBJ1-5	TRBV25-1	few	CASSEGTGAGSNQPQHF	TGTGCCAGCAGTGAAGGGACAGGGGCCGGATCCAATCAGCCCCAGCATTTT
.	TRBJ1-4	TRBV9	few	CASSAGTGKEKLFF	TGTGCCAGCAGCGCCGGTACAGGAAAGGAAAAACTGTTTTTT
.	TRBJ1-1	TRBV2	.	CASMRRKNTEAFF	TGTGCCAGCATGAGAAGGAAGAACACTGAAGCTTTCTTT
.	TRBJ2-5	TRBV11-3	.	CASSTSGTRGETQYF	TGTGCCAGCAGCACCAGCGGTACCCGGGGGGAGACCCAGTACTTC
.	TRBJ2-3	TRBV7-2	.	CASSLYHSSTDTQYF	TGTGCCAGCAGCTTATACCACTCGAGCACAGATACGCAGTATTTT
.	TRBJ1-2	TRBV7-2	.	CASSLVGGKEHGYTF	TGTGCCAGCAGCTTAGTCGGCGGCAAGGAGCATGGCTACACCTTC